This T cell receptor beta chain emerged from a study of cytomegalovirus exposure and HLA in healthy donors. Overall study results and limits: A list of 164 TCR beta chains associated with cytomegalovirus was given. A later examination showed that TCR association rates differed by HLA locus, with DRB1 most and HLA-C fewest.

PCR amplification relied on 60 Vbeta primers (plus 13 Jbeta primers). TCRdb's table, derived via immunoSEQ multiplex PCR, lists solely in-frame clones and lacks some. Among around 150,000 clones, under 90% were seen once, and the ten largest hold roughly 2.7%. Between the trimmed V and J ends, which lost 1 base and 10 bases, there was a span of 22 bases. This CDR3 comprises 16 residues. CDR1 SEHNR and CDR2 FQNEAQ come from the germline V gene (reference sequence). A remark on this clone: Its specificity is unknown.

The receptor comes from a boy younger than 10 in good health and CMV-seronegative. The sample consisted of PBMCs. The V call is TRBV7-9, the J call TRBJ1-1; no definite D call. CDR3 in amino acids: CASSLVLQVPTHGAFF. The CDR3 region has the DNA TGTGCCAGCAGCTTAGTTTTGCAGGTACCAACCCATGGAGCTTTCTTT.